What follows are 21 T cell receptor beta chains derived from one specimen sequenced in a study of radiation and T cells in renal cell carcinoma. As to time point: blood 2 weeks post-SBRT. Treatment described: 15 Gy SBRT to primary tumor, nephrectomy 4 weeks later. The repertoire was sequenced with immunoSEQ multiplex PCR; TCRdb's copy has only in-frame clones and lacks some. The sample contains roughly 150,000 clones, roughly 90% of which appear only once. Sequencing used blood, obtained from a patient whose treatment included radiotherapy and nephrectomy. All receptors come from a woman aged 50 to 65 with renal cell carcinoma.

The rearrangement joins TRBV6-5 to TRBJ1-2; unclear D gene. The V and J ends lost 6 bases and 0 bases respectively, with 11 bases between them. CDR3 size: 14 residues. Per the germline V gene, CDR1 is MNHEY and CDR2 is SVGAGI. The CDR3, as DNA: TGTGCCAGCAGCGCCGGACCTTCTAACTATGGCTACACCTTC. Amino acid sequence: CASSAGPSNYGYTF.

In regard to this clone: The sample has other DNA sequences that encode this CDR3 too. This chain joins TRBV7-9 and TRBJ1-1, with 7 bases fitting TRBD1. Trimming removed 2 bases from V and 3 bases from J; junction bases left unmatched: 3. The CDR3 loop spans 14 amino acids. From germline, CDR1 is SEHNR and CDR2 FQNEAQ (reference sequence). Written as DNA, the CDR3 is TGTGCCAGCAGCTTAAGGGGGCGGGACACTGAAGCTTTCTTT. Translation: CASSLRGRDTEAFF.

The V gene is TRBV30, the J gene TRBJ2-5; weak D call: TRBD1 (5 bases). This CDR3 contains 13 residues. Germline V gene sequence: CDR1 GTSNPN, CDR2 SVGIG (reference sequence). V lost 3 bases and J lost 4, with 12 bases in between. CDR3: CAWSTGITETQYF. The CDR3 DNA reads TGTGCCTGGAGCACAGGAATCACAGAGACCCAGTACTTC.

The chain employs TRBV7-9 and TRBJ2-1; a weak D match, TRBD2 (6 bases). Trimming took off 5 bases at V and 0 bases at J, with 8 bases between the two ends. CDR1 is SEHNR and CDR2 is FQNEAQ in the germline V gene (reference sequence). There are 14 residues in the CDR3. In DNA, the CDR3 is TGTGCCAGCAGCCCCGGGAGCTCCTACAATGAGCAGTTCTTC. Translated, it gives CASSPGSSYNEQFF.

V and J are TRBV19 and TRBJ1-1; no clear D gene. The CDR3 runs to 12 residues. The germline V and J ends were trimmed by 8 bases and 7 bases, with 14 bases remaining between them. Per the germline V gene, CDR1 is LNHDA and CDR2 is SQIVND (reference sequence). The CDR3 nucleotides read TGTGCCAGTGCAGGCAGGCCAAATGAAGCTTTCTTT. It encodes CASAGRPNEAFF.

This clone was seen a single time. The chain links TRBV5-5 to TRBJ1-1; D gene ambiguous. The germline V and J ends were trimmed by 1 base and 2 bases, with 12 bases remaining between them. The CDR3 is 15 amino acids. CDR1 and CDR2 (germline): SGHKS, YYEKEE (reference sequence). The CDR3 DNA reads TGTGCCAGCAGCTTGTATGTAGTTACAAACACTGAAGCTTTCTTT. Protein sequence: CASSLYVVTNTEAFF.

This chain links TRBV5-4 with TRBJ1-1; D is perhaps TRBD1 (5 bases). The CDR3 extends over 16 amino acids. V was pared by 2 bases and J by 3 bases, with 17 bases between. Germline values: CDR1 SGHNT, CDR2 YYREEE (reference sequence). The CDR3 coding sequence is TGTGCCAGCAGCTTAAGGCCGCAGGGTGGTGACACTGAAGCTTTCTTT. It encodes CASSLRPQGGDTEAFF.

The rearrangement uses TRBV5-1 and TRBJ1-1; unclear D gene. Per the germline V gene, CDR1 is SGHRS and CDR2 is YFSETQ. The CDR3 contains 15 residues. Trimming removed 0 bases from V and 1 base from J, with 10 bases in between. Here the CDR3 reads CASSLEGIGNTEAFF. CDR3 DNA: TGCGCCAGCAGCTTGGAGGGCATAGGGAACACTGAAGCTTTCTTT.

There are a few counts of this clone. The chain joins TRBV30 to TRBJ2-5, with 10 bases aligning to TRBD2. Trimming took 4 bases from V and 4 from J; bases not matched to a gene: 3. The germline CDR1 and CDR2 sequences are GTSNPN and SVGIG (reference sequence). The CDR3 has 13 amino acids. In nucleotides, the CDR3 is TGTGCCTGGAAGCGGGGGGGTGCAGAGACCCAGTACTTC. Its protein is CAWKRGGAETQYF.

The chain links TRBV6-1 to TRBJ2-2; a weak D match, TRBD1 (6 bases). Trimming removed 2 bases at V and 4 bases at J, with 14 bases between. The CDR3 loop spans 16 amino acids. Per the germline V gene, CDR1 is MNHNS and CDR2 is SASEGT. The CDR3 DNA follows: TGTGCCAGCAGTGAATTCAACAGGGCGGGCACCGGGGAGCTGTTTTTT. It translates to CASSEFNRAGTGELFF.

The rearrangement links TRBV19 to TRBJ2-7; the match to TRBD1 covers 11 bases. Germline values: CDR1 LNHDA, CDR2 SQIVND (reference sequence). The CDR3 spans 14 residues. V lost 4 bases and J lost 5; bases outside the gene matches: 4. The CDR3 region is CASSRGQGVHEQYF. Written as DNA, the CDR3 is TGTGCCAGTAGTAGGGGACAGGGGGTCCACGAGCAGTACTTC.

This rearrangement joins TRBV30 to TRBJ1-5; D is possibly TRBD1 (5 bases). Germline V lookup: CDR1 GTSNPN, CDR2 SVGIG (reference sequence). CDR3 size: 13 residues. Trimming removed 1 base at V and 3 bases at J, with 7 bases between. The CDR3 DNA reads TGTGCCTGGAGTGCAGGGTTCAATCAGCCCCAGCATTTT. It yields the protein CAWSAGFNQPQHF.

This chain uses TRBV25-1 with TRBJ1-6; D gene uncertain. V lost 3 bases and J lost 7, with 10 bases in between. CDR1 and CDR2 from the germline V gene are MGHDK and SYGVNS. This CDR3 is built from 14 residues. The chain's CDR3 is CASSDPSVNSPLHF. The CDR3 nucleotides read TGTGCCAGCAGTGACCCTTCCGTCAATTCACCCCTCCACTTT.

The rearrangement joins TRBV15 to TRBJ2-7, with 9 bases matching TRBD1. The CDR3 covers 15 residues. Germline trimming cut 2 bases from V and 2 bases from J; bases unmatched to any gene: 4. Germline V lookup: CDR1 LNHNV, CDR2 YYDKDF (reference sequence). The CDR3 here is CATSRRQGGPYEQYF. The CDR3, as DNA: TGTGCCACCAGCAGACGACAGGGGGGACCCTACGAGCAGTACTTC.

V and J are TRBV5-4 and TRBJ1-1; no clear D gene. V was clipped by 0 bases and J by 4 bases, with 16 bases between them. Per the germline V gene, CDR1 is SGHNT and CDR2 is YYREEE (reference sequence). CDR3 size: 16 residues. The CDR3 loop reads CASSLVPSPVGTEAFF. In DNA, the CDR3 is TGTGCCAGCAGCTTGGTACCCTCCCCGGTAGGCACTGAAGCTTTCTTT.

V and J are TRBV9 and TRBJ2-1; D is possibly TRBD1 (5 bases). With 4 bases removed from V and 3 bases from J, the gap between germline ends came to 11 bases. Germline V gene sequence: CDR1 SGDLS, CDR2 YYNGEE. CDR3 length: 14 amino acids. CDR3 in DNA: TGTGCCAGCAGCCCGATGGGGCTCTACAATGAGCAGTTCTTC. Encoded protein: CASSPMGLYNEQFF.

The sample holds a few counts of this clone. The rearrangement uses TRBV6-6 and TRBJ2-6; TRBD1 is a possible D gene (5 bases). Trimming stripped 6 bases from V and 2 bases from J, with 8 bases between. The CDR3 totals 14 residues. Germline V gene sequence: CDR1 MNHNY, CDR2 SVGAGI (reference sequence). CDR3 sequence (DNA): TGTGCCAGCAGGATGACAGCTGGGGCCAACGTCCTGACTTTC. Translation: CASRMTAGANVLTF.

The V and J genes are TRBV25-1 and TRBJ1-1; maybe TRBD1 (5 bases). Germline assignment: CDR1 MGHDK and CDR2 SYGVNS. The CDR3 length is 13 residues. Between the trimmed V and J ends, which lost 3 bases and 4 bases, there was a span of 9 bases. In DNA form, the CDR3 reads TGTGCCAGCAGTGAGCCAGGGATCACTGAAGCTTTCTTT. Translating gives CASSEPGITEAFF.

The chain carries TRBV5-4 and TRBJ2-7; a possible D gene is TRBD1 (6 bases). V lost 0 bases to trimming and J lost 2 bases, with 12 bases between them. Germline lookup yields CDR1 SGHNT and CDR2 YYREEE (reference sequence). This CDR3 region has 15 residues. The CDR3 DNA sequence: TGTGCCAGCAGCTTGGGTTCAGGGGATACCTACGAGCAGTACTTC. As protein: CASSLGSGDTYEQYF.

The chain has TRBV9 and TRBJ1-2, with no clear D. Trimming stripped 1 base from V and 0 bases from J, with 7 bases between. CDR1 is SGDLS and CDR2 is YYNGEE in the germline V gene. The CDR3 has 14 amino acids. The CDR3, as DNA: TGTGCCAGCAGCGTAATGGGTTCTAACTATGGCTACACCTTC. This codes for CASSVMGSNYGYTF.

The CDR3 DNA follows: TGTGCCAGCAGCTTCTTCATTCCGAACACCGGGGAGCTGTTTTTT. Translated, it gives CASSFFIPNTGELFF. The gene calls are TRBV13 and TRBJ2-2; D remains ambiguous. The V and J ends lost 3 bases and 0 bases respectively, with 8 bases between them. Germline CDR1 reads PRHDT; CDR2 reads FYEKMQ (reference sequence). The CDR3 is 15 amino acids.